This record covers a single T cell receptor (beta chain). The antigen is undetermined. PCR was performed a second time for about 7 to 11 cycles using a sample-barcoded 5' primer and a J-beta primer mix. Every cDNA was tagged by a template-switch adaptor with 12 random nucleotides. TCRdb processed the 5' RACE reads anew with MiXCR; each CDR3 protein has one entry. The sample shows roughly 2 million distinct CDR3 sequences, 49% of them seen only once. The CDR3 runs 14 residues. V lost 11 bases to trimming and J lost 3 bases, with 20 bases between them. Germline CDR1 is SGHTA and CDR2 is FQGNSA. This record comes from a study of blood T cells in healthy people across ages. Study-wide background: The capture of about one barcoded beta molecule per two T cells was achieved by template switching.

Findings of the study overall: TCR beta diversity, measured per million T cells, fell in a roughly linear way with age.

This TCR was sampled from a woman between 40 and 55 years old in good health. V and J are TRBV7-2 and TRBJ2-7, with D possibly called TRBD1 or TRBD2 (6 bases each). Sequencing input: blood. The CDR3 spells CAGTQTGAHYEQYF. CDR3 DNA sequence: TGTGCCGGCACCCAAACGGGGGCGCACTACGAGCAGTACTTC.